This TCR beta chain was documented in a study of OX40 agonist ivuxolimab in advanced cancers. For the study in its entirety: The costimulatory receptor OX40 (CD134) was targeted by ivuxolimab, a fully human IgG2 agonistic monoclonal antibody. Among the roughly 50 dose-escalation patients, around 20 had hepatocellular carcinoma, 15 or so melanoma, 9 renal cell carcinoma and 9 head and neck cancer. Partial responses occurred in three dose-escalation patients, of whom one had hepatocellular carcinoma and two had cutaneous melanoma. A male proportion of roughly 80% and a mean age of about 60 years, ranging from 23 to 79, were recorded for the dose-escalation cohort. The paper describes the monotherapy dose-escalation part (N ≈ 51 patients) of the phase I trial of ivuxolimab. Intravenous ivuxolimab was administered to patients every 2 weeks at six dose levels: 0.01, 0.1, 0.3, 1.5, 3 and 10 mg/kg. Peripheral TCRbeta sequencing aimed to test whether ivuxolimab altered TCR sequence diversity and caused clonal T-cell expansion. Patients were allowed to have had prior anti-PD-1, anti-PD-L1 or anti-CTLA-4 therapy, and 30% to 40% of the dose-escalation patients had been treated with checkpoint inhibitors.

As to this clone: The specificity of this receptor is unknown. Base qualities were left out, and no much larger clone turns up one base away.

To sequence the TCRbeta CDR3 region, genomic DNA was isolated from the sorted cells. TCRbeta CDR3 regions were sequenced using the immunoSEQ Assay. In TCRdb, the immuneACCESS table is reduced to in-frame sequences with V and J assigned. These tables do not hold every clone; where another copy was compared, an unresolved V gene accounts for under half, and the others remain unexplained. The table for this sample lists roughly 76,000 clones; over 75% of them were counted only once. The ten largest clones capture around 5.1% of the sample. The CDR3, from cysteine to phenylalanine, totals 14 residues. The only DNA kept is the CDR3, 42 bases in frame from the first base. Reading the germline V gene gives CDR1 SGHDT and CDR2 YYEEEE. Between the V and J ends, shortened by 0 bases and 0 bases respectively, the junction contains 4 bases. The trial excluded patients who had a history of autoimmune disease or who were on systemic immunosuppression. In every dose cohort, peripheral blood was drawn for TCR sequencing at baseline, cycle 4 day 1, and cycle 7 day 1. Samples were obtained from an open-label, multicenter, first-in-human phase I dose-escalation trial of ivuxolimab. Adults with locally advanced or metastatic melanoma, renal cell carcinoma, hepatocellular carcinoma or head and neck squamous cell carcinoma were enrolled in the trial. Before TCR sequencing, CD4+ and CD8+ T cells were separately sorted from peripheral blood.

General findings and caveats noted by the study authors: After ivuxolimab, expanded clones were on average more numerous among CD8+ T cells than among CD4+ T cells. In the 0.1-3.0 mg/kg groups, partial responders had among the lowest normalized peripheral clonal expansion, particularly in CD8+ T cells. Low levels of normalized T-cell clonal expansion were also seen in some patients who did not respond. Clonal expansion of both CD4+ and CD8+ blood T cells was observed from baseline to week 6 at doses 0.1 to 3.0 mg/kg. Which antigens the clonally expanded peripheral T cells were specific for was not determined.

The chain is encoded by TRBV5-6 joined to TRBJ1-3; the D gene cannot be named for sure. Sample: CD4+ or CD8+ T cells sorted from blood, taken in a trial of the OX40 agonist ivuxolimab. The receptor was derived from an adult with an advanced solid tumor such as melanoma, head and neck, liver or kidney cancer. The bases are TGTGCCAGCAGCTTGGCTGTCTCTGGAAACACCATATATTTT. Translated, it reads CASSLAVSGNTIYF.